What follows describes a single T cell receptor beta chain. What it binds is not known. Each CDR3 protein is one row after TCRdb ran MiXCR on the RT-PCR reads. The sample includes more than 450,000 distinct CDR3 sequences, about 8% of them seen just once. These data come from a study of response to subunit inactivated influenza vaccine. The study's findings and limits: T cells newly recruited by each seasonal influenza vaccination are few, the authors suggested.

The germline V gene has CDR1 SGHAT and CDR2 FQNNGV. The ends lost 5 bases at V and 6 bases at J; junction bases unmatched: 9. The CDR3 consists of 14 residues. The sample in question was PBMCs from blood, obtained roughly 24 months after vaccination. The sequence derives from a man aged 50 to 69 who received an inactivated influenza vaccine. The chain uses TRBV11-2 and TRBJ2-7; 8 positions match TRBD1. CDR3 protein: CASSIDRGPLEQYF. The CDR3, as DNA: TGTGCCAGCAGCATCGACAGGGGTCCCCTCGAGCAGTACTTC.